The T cell receptor (beta chain) described here comes from a study of blood T cell repertoires in COVID-19. Across the study: Samples of COVID-19 (acute and convalescent) were obtained from the United States, Italy and Spain. PBMCs, B-cell-depleted T cells, or T cells provided the cDNA or gDNA that made up the material.

The CDR3 loop spans 13 amino acids. The V end lost 8 bases, the J end lost 2 bases, and 9 bases lay between the germline ends. Germline V CDR1 and CDR2: LNHDA, SQIVND (reference sequence). Authors' processing steps: Reference gene primer amplification in the assay estimated nucleated cell counts. Assay used: immunoSEQ multiplex PCR; TCRdb lists only in-frame clones, some missing. V, J and clone size are those of that table, while D and trimming were read from the DNA. This sample has under 300,000 clones, with around 84% found just once. This clone was recorded once. The sequenced sample was peripheral blood. The sequence was obtained from a woman under 30 with acute or convalescent COVID-19. The chain recombines TRBV19 with TRBJ1-4, with D maybe TRBD1 (5 bases). The CDR3 loop is CASRQITNEKLFF. The CDR3 DNA reads as TGTGCCAGTCGACAGATTACTAATGAAAAACTGTTTTTT.